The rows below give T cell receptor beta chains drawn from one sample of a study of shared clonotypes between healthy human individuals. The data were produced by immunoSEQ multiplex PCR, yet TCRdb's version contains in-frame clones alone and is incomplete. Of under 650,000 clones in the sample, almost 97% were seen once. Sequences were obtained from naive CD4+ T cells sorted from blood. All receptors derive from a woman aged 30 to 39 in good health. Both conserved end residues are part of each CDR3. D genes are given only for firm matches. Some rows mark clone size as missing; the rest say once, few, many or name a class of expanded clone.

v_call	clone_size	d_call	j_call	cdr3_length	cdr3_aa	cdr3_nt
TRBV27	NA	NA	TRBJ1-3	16	CASINGKGESGNTIYF	TGTGCCAGCATTAACGGAAAAGGGGAGTCTGGAAACACCATATATTTT
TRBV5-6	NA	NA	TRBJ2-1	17	CASSLGGPEGAYNEQFF	TGTGCCAGCAGCTTGGGGGGTCCCGAGGGGGCCTACAATGAGCAGTTCTTC
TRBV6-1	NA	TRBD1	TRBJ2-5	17	CASSEYRQGVFGETQYF	TGTGCCAGCAGTGAATACCGACAGGGGGTTTTCGGAGAGACCCAGTACTTC
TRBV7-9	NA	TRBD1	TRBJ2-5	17	CASSLASGTGYQETQYF	TGTGCCAGCAGCTTAGCCTCCGGGACAGGGTACCAAGAGACCCAGTACTTC
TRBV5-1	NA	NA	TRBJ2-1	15	CASSSPQGGLNEQFF	TGCGCCAGCAGCTCACCCCAGGGGGGTTTGAATGAGCAGTTCTTC
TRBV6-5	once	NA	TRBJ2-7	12	CASSYSTGEQYF	TGTGCCAGCAGTTACTCGACCGGAGAGCAGTACTTC
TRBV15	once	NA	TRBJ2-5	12	CATSRDRLTQYF	TGTGCCACCAGCAGAGATCGATTGACCCAGTACTTC
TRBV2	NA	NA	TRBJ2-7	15	CASKKLAAATYEQYF	TGTGCCAGCAAAAAGCTTGCGGCAGCAACCTACGAGCAGTACTTC
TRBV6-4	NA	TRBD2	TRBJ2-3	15	CASSDFGGSTDTQYF	TGTGCCAGCAGTGACTTCGGGGGGTCGACAGATACGCAGTATTTT
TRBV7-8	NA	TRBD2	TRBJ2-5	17	CASSSTLGLAGVETQYF	TGTGCCAGCAGCTCTACCCTGGGACTAGCGGGAGTAGAGACCCAGTACTTC
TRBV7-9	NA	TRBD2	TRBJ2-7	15	CASSSGLAGGDEQYF	TGTGCCAGCAGCTCCGGACTAGCGGGAGGGGACGAGCAGTACTTC
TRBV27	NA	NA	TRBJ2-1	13	CASSLTPGHEQFF	TGTGCCAGCAGTCTAACCCCGGGCCATGAGCAGTTCTTC
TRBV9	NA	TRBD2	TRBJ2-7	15	CASSPTSGPLYEQYF	TGTGCCAGCAGCCCAACTAGCGGGCCTTTATACGAGCAGTACTTC
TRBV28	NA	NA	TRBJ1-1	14	CASSSGGANTEAFF	TGTGCCAGCAGTTCCGGGGGCGCGAACACTGAAGCTTTCTTT
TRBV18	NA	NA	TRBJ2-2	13	CASSPRDSGELFF	TGTGCCAGCTCACCGAGAGACAGCGGGGAGCTGTTTTTT
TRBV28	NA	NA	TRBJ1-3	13	CASSLTVGNTIYF	TGTGCCAGCAGTCTAACAGTAGGAAACACCATATATTTT
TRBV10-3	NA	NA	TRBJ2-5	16	CAISENRLSLLETQYF	TGTGCCATCAGTGAGAATAGGCTATCCCTCCTGGAGACCCAGTACTTC
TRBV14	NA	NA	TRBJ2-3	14	CASSQPGGTDTQYF	TGTGCCAGCAGCCAGCCCGGGGGAACAGATACGCAGTATTTT
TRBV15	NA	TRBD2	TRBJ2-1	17	CATSRAPGGVGYNEQFF	TGTGCCACCAGCAGGGCCCCCGGGGGGGTTGGATACAATGAGCAGTTCTTC
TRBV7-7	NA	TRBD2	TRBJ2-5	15	CASSLRPGGGETQYF	TGTGCCAGCAGCTTAAGACCGGGAGGAGGGGAGACCCAGTACTTC
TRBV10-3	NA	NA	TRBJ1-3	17	CAISDHRVEESGNTIYF	TGTGCCATCAGTGATCATAGGGTGGAAGAGTCTGGAAACACCATATATTTT
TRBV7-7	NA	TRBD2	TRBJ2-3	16	CASSLGTSLSTDTQYF	TGTGCCAGCAGCTTAGGGACTAGTCTTAGCACAGATACGCAGTATTTT
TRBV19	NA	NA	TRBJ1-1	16	CASTSPGQPRGTEAFF	TGTGCCAGTACCTCGCCAGGACAACCCCGAGGGACTGAAGCTTTCTTT
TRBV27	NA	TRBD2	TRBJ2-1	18	CASSFGTSGRAVIDEQFF	TGTGCCAGCAGTTTCGGGACTAGCGGGAGGGCCGTTATCGATGAGCAGTTCTTC
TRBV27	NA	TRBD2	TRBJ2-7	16	CASSPRTSGLSYEQYF	TGTGCCAGCAGTCCCAGGACTAGCGGGCTCTCCTACGAGCAGTACTTC
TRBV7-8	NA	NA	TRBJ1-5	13	CASSLDSSQPQHF	TGTGCCAGCAGCTTAGATTCGAGTCAGCCCCAGCATTTT
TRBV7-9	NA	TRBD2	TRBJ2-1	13	CASTSGSYNEQFF	TGTGCCAGCACTAGCGGCTCCTACAATGAGCAGTTCTTC
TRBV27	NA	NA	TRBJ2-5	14	CASSPSYLQETQYF	TGTGCCAGCAGCCCCTCCTATCTACAAGAGACCCAGTACTTC
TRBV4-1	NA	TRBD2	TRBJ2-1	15	CASSQEASGYNEQFF	TGCGCCAGCAGCCAAGAGGCTAGCGGGTACAATGAGCAGTTCTTC
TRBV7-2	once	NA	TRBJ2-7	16	CASSLALTDPSYEQYF	TGTGCCAGCAGCTTAGCGCTAACGGACCCTTCCTACGAGCAGTACTTC
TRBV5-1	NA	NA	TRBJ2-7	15	CASSLVASTSYEQYF	TGCGCCAGCAGCTTAGTGGCTAGCACTTCCTACGAGCAGTACTTC
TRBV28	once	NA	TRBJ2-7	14	CASESTRSSYEQYF	TGTGCCAGCGAATCCACTAGGAGCTCCTACGAGCAGTACTTC
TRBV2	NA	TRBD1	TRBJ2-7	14	CASSGTGRLYEQYF	TGTGCCAGCAGTGGGACAGGGCGACTCTACGAGCAGTACTTC
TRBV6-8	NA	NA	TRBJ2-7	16	CASRAQQKYYSYEQYF	TGTGCCAGCAGAGCCCAACAGAAGTACTACTCCTACGAGCAGTACTTC
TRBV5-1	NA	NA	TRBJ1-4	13	CASREALNEKLFF	TGCGCCAGCAGGGAGGCCCTTAATGAAAAACTGTTTTTT
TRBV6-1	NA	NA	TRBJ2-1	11	CASTAHNEQFF	TGTGCCAGCACGGCCCATAATGAGCAGTTCTTC
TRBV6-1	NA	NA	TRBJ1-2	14	CASSAAGQTYGYTF	TGTGCCAGCAGTGCAGCGGGGCAGACCTATGGCTACACCTTC
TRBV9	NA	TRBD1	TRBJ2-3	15	CASSRPGQNTDTQYF	TGTGCCAGCAGCCGACCGGGACAGAACACAGATACGCAGTATTTT
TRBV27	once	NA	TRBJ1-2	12	CASSSSVGGYTF	TGTGCCAGCAGTTCCTCAGTGGGCGGCTACACCTTC
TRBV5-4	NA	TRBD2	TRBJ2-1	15	CASSLGGRAYNEQFF	TGTGCCAGCAGCTTGGGAGGGAGGGCCTACAATGAGCAGTTCTTC
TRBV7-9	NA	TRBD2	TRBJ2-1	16	CASSLGLYSGRNEQFF	TGTGCCAGCAGCTTAGGATTGTATAGCGGGAGGAATGAGCAGTTCTTC
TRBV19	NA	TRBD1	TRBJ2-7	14	CASSTDRSTYEQYF	TGTGCCAGTAGTACGGACAGGAGTACCTACGAGCAGTACTTC
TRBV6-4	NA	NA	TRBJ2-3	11	CASRDTDTQYF	TGTGCCAGCAGGGACACAGATACGCAGTATTTT
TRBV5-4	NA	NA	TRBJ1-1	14	CASSLEQRNTEAFF	TGTGCCAGCAGCTTGGAACAGCGTAACACTGAAGCTTTCTTT